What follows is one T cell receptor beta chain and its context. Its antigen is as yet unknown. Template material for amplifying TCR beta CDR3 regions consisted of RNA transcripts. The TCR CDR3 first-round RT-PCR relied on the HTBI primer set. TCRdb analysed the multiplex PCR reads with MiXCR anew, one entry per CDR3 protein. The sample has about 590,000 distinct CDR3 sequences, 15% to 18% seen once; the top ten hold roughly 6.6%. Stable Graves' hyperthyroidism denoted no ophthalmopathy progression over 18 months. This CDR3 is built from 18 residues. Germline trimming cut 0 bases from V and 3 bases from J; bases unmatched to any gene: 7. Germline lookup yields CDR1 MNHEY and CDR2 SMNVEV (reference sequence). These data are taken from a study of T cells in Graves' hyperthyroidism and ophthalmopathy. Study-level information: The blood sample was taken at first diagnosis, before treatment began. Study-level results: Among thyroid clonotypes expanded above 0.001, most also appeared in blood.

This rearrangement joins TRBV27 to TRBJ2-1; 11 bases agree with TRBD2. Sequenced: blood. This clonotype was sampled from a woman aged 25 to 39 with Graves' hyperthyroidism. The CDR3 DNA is TGTGCCAGCAGTTTATCTCCCCTAGCGGGAGGAAGCTACAATGAGCAGTTCTTC. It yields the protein CASSLSPLAGGSYNEQFF.